These T cell receptor beta chains were read from a single sample in a study of shared clonotypes between healthy human individuals. Produced via immunoSEQ multiplex PCR; TCRdb's table is partial and in-frame only. The sample has around 2,000,000 clones, approximately 94% seen once; the top ten hold under 2%. The sequencing sample was made of naive CD8+ T cells from PBMCs. Receptor source: a man between 18 and 29 years old in good health. Some clones in this sample may be carry-over from other donors' samples. The conserved cysteine and the conserved F or W are not part of the CDR3 here. D genes are given only for firm matches.

D | V | CDR3
TRBD1 | TRBV6-6 | ASSGTGGGQPQH
NA | TRBV28 | ASSSDSPLDSPLH
TRBD2 | TRBV7-6 | ASRAGAVQETQY
TRBD2 | TRBV10-3 | AIGTSDYNEQF
NA | TRBV14 | ASSQWGSYNEQF
NA | TRBV4-1 | ASSQEPGFGQPQH
TRBD2 | TRBV2 | ASSESKASGRYEQY
NA | TRBV11-2 | ASSPIGVPGDTQY
NA | TRBV7-9 | ASSLAGYALNTEAF
NA | TRBV6-5 | ASTSRASPTYEQY
NA | TRBV10-1 | ASSGAGWSLEQY
TRBD2 | TRBV7-9 | ASSLEGRANEQF